This is a list of T cell receptor beta chains from one sample in a study of chemoradiotherapy in HPV16-positive cancers. Clones were read by immunoSEQ multiplex PCR, and TCRdb kept only the in-frame ones, dropping some. Among tens of thousands of clones listed, approximately 89% were seen once. The sample in question was blood, obtained from a patient who underwent chemoradiotherapy. These receptors were collected from a human donor with HPV-associated anogenital cancer. CDR3s include the opening cysteine and the closing phenylalanine or tryptophan. A D gene is named only where the DNA matches it firmly.

CDR3 protein | CDR3 DNA | D gene | J gene | CDR3 length | V gene
CASSRTPRDSNYGYTF | TGTGCCAGCAGTCGTACACCCCGGGACAGTAACTATGGCTACACCTTC | TRBD1 | TRBJ1-2 | 16 | TRBV2
CSARTRSFQYF | TGCAGTGCTAGAACTCGCTCCTTCCAGTACTTC | - | TRBJ2-5 | 11 | TRBV20-1
CAIGTGGYNEQFF | TGTGCCATCGGGACAGGGGGCTACAATGAGCAGTTCTTC | TRBD1 | TRBJ2-1 | 13 | TRBV10-3
CRGQGYGYTF | TGCCGAGGACAGGGGTACGGCTACACCTTC | TRBD1 | TRBJ1-2 | 10 | TRBV20-1
CAWSVGTSYNEQFF | TGTGCCTGGAGTGTAGGGACCTCCTACAATGAGCAGTTCTTC | - | TRBJ2-1 | 14 | TRBV30
CASSNSGSGYEQYF | TGTGCCAGTAGTAATAGCGGGAGTGGATACGAGCAGTACTTC | TRBD2 | TRBJ2-7 | 14 | TRBV19
CASSNRTGGNQPQHF | TGTGCCAGCAGCAATCGGACAGGTGGTAATCAGCCCCAGCATTTT | TRBD1 | TRBJ1-5 | 15 | TRBV7-2
CAISSGQAVTGELFF | TGTGCCATCAGCTCAGGACAGGCCGTCACCGGGGAGCTGTTTTTT | TRBD1 | TRBJ2-2 | 15 | TRBV10-3
CASSLAGSGGYNEQFF | TGTGCTAGCAGCTTAGCGGGTAGCGGGGGCTACAATGAGCAGTTCTTC | TRBD2 | TRBJ2-1 | 16 | TRBV7-7
CASSFAGTGQPQHF | TGTGCCAGCAGCTTTGCAGGGACCGGTCAGCCCCAGCATTTT | - | TRBJ1-5 | 14 | TRBV7-2
CASSLDGYGYTF | TGTGCCAGCAGCTTGGACGGCTATGGCTACACCTTC | - | TRBJ1-2 | 12 | TRBV5-4
CASSLPPASGRYEQYF | TGTGCCAGCAGCCTTCCGCCGGCTAGCGGGAGATACGAGCAGTACTTC | TRBD2 | TRBJ2-7 | 16 | TRBV7-9
CASSTRTSGSSHEQYF | TGCGCCAGCAGCACCAGAACAAGCGGGAGTTCCCACGAGCAGTACTTC | TRBD2 | TRBJ2-7 | 16 | TRBV5-1
CASSLAGEQYF | TGTGCCAGCAGCTTAGCTGGCGAGCAGTACTTC | - | TRBJ2-7 | 11 | TRBV7-2